A single sample is the source of the 11 T cell receptor beta chains below, sequenced in a study of OX40 agonist ivuxolimab in advanced cancers. Sequenced by immunoSEQ multiplex PCR; TCRdb stores in-frame clones only, minus some. The data hold roughly 100,000 clones, with about 92% observed a single time. The sequences come from CD4+ or CD8+ T cells sorted from blood, collected in a trial of the OX40 agonist ivuxolimab. The receptors here all came from an adult with an advanced solid tumor such as melanoma, head and neck, liver or kidney cancer.

V usage is TRBV4-1 and J usage is TRBJ2-2; a possible D gene is TRBD1 (6 bases). V dropped 1 base and J dropped 1 base, with 10 bases sitting between them. Germline V gene data show CDR1 as MGHRA and CDR2 as YSYEKL. This CDR3 contains 16 residues. CDR3 protein: CASSQVTRGNTGELFF. The CDR3 DNA reads TGCGCCAGCAGCCAAGTTACCAGGGGGAACACCGGGGAGCTGTTTTTT.

The table lists this clone with a count of one. The rearrangement joins TRBV6-5 to TRBJ2-7, with a possible D match to TRBD2 (7 bases). Germline-derived CDR1 and CDR2 are MNHEY and SVGAGI. The CDR3 totals 15 residues. Trimming took off 2 bases at V and 1 base at J, with 12 bases between the two ends. CDR3: CASSYLGGPSYEQYF. CDR3 DNA: TGTGCCAGCAGTTACCTCGGGGGGCCTTCCTACGAGCAGTACTTC.

This chain joins TRBV29-1 and TRBJ2-7, with a possible D match to TRBD2 (5 bases). The V end lost 0 bases, the J end lost 4 bases, and 16 bases lay between the germline ends. Germline CDR1 SQVTM, CDR2 ANQGSEA. CDR3 size: 15 residues. The CDR3 DNA sequence: TGCAGCGTTGAAGATCCGGACCTGAGGGAATACGAGCAGTACTTC. Protein product: CSVEDPDLREYEQYF.

The rearrangement links TRBV5-4 to TRBJ1-1; a weak D match, TRBD1 (6 bases). The CDR3 spans 12 residues. Germline CDR1 and CDR2: SGHNT and YYREEE (reference sequence). Trimming removed 0 bases from V and 10 bases from J, with 10 bases in between. DNA for the CDR3: TGTGCCAGCAGCTTGGAAGGGGGGCGAGCTTTCTTT. Its translation is CASSLEGGRAFF. Using reference TRBV5-4 and TRBJ1-1 for the parts outside the CDR3, the full variable domain is ETGVTQSPTHLIKTRGQQVTLRCSSQSGHNTVSWYQQALGQGPQFIFQYYREEENGRGNFPPRFSGLQFPNYSSELNVNALELDDSALYLCASSLEGGRAFFGQGTRLTVV.

The V gene is TRBV2, the J gene TRBJ2-1; tentative D call: TRBD2 (5 bases). This CDR3 is 14 amino acids long. Germline values: CDR1 SNHLY, CDR2 FYNNEI. The V gene lost 4 bases and the J gene lost 8 bases, with 15 bases spanning the gap. The CDR3 DNA reads as TGTGCCAGCAGTGCCTACGCCACGGAGGATGAGCAGTTCTTC. Its translation is CASSAYATEDEQFF.

The V and J genes are TRBV29-1 and TRBJ2-7, with 8 bases that match TRBD1. After removal of 4 bases from V and 1 base from J, the junction contained 6 bases not matched to a gene. The V gene's germline CDR1 is SQVTM and CDR2 ANQGSEA. The CDR3 sequence is 14 residues long. CDR3 in DNA: TGCAGCGTTGGCGAGGACAGGGTATCCTACGAGCAGTACTTC. Protein sequence: CSVGEDRVSYEQYF.

The chain has TRBV19 and TRBJ2-2; 8 bases agree with TRBD1. The CDR3 covers 14 residues. V was pared by 9 bases and J by 6 bases, with 9 bases of the junction left unmatched. CDR1 LNHDA and CDR2 SQIVND come from the germline V gene (reference sequence). The CDR3 coding sequence is TGTGCCAGATGGACAGGGAAGGGTCCCGGGGAGCTGTTTTTT. Protein sequence: CARWTGKGPGELFF.

This chain uses TRBV5-4 with TRBJ2-4, with TRBD1 as a possible D gene (5 bases). This CDR3 spans 16 amino acids. CDR1 SGHNT and CDR2 YYREEE come from the germline V gene (reference sequence). V dropped 0 bases and J dropped 0 bases, with 10 bases sitting between them. This chain's CDR3 is CASSLESGLAKNIQYF. The CDR3 bases are TGTGCCAGCAGCTTGGAGTCAGGGCTAGCCAAAAACATTCAGTACTTC.

The CDR3 region has the DNA TGTGCCAGCAGTGAACCCCCGGCGTTGGATTCACCCCTCCACTTT. Protein product: CASSEPPALDSPLHF. The gene calls are TRBV6-1 and TRBJ1-6; no firm D call. Trimming shortened V by 2 bases and J by 8 bases, and 13 bases separated the two germline ends. Germline V gives CDR1 MNHNS, CDR2 SASEGT. The CDR3 is 15 amino acids.

The chain links TRBV2 to TRBJ2-7; TRBD2 is a possible D gene (5 bases). V was pared by 7 bases and J by 1 base, with 11 bases between. In germline, CDR1 is SNHLY, CDR2 FYNNEI. This CDR3 spans 13 amino acids. The CDR3 DNA sequence: TGTGCCAGCATATCCGGGGAGTCCTACGAGCAGTACTTC. Its protein product is CASISGESYEQYF.

This sequence joins TRBV10-3 and TRBJ2-7, with D possibly matching TRBD2 (5 bases). Germline CDR1 is ENHRY and CDR2 is SYGVKD. V lost 4 bases to trimming and J lost 0 bases, with 13 bases between them. The CDR3 extends over 15 amino acids. Here the CDR3 reads CAISARTGASYEQYF. The DNA of the CDR3 is TGTGCCATCAGTGCCAGGACTGGCGCCTCCTACGAGCAGTACTTC.